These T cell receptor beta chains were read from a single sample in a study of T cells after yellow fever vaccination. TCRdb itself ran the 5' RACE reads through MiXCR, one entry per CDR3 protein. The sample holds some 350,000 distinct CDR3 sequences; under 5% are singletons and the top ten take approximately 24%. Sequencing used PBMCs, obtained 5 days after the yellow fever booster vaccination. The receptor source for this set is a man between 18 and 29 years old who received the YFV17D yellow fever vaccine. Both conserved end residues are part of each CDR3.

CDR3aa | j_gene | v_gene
CASSSGSGPYGYTF | TRBJ1-2 | TRBV7-2
CASSLTPRASGGSTDTQYF | TRBJ2-3 | TRBV7-3
CASGQDNSPLHF | TRBJ1-6 | TRBV7-9
CASSAGTNQETQYF | TRBJ2-5 | TRBV5-1
CASSSQPQETQYF | TRBJ2-5 | TRBV7-2
CASSTRRAGNQPQHF | TRBJ1-5 | TRBV7-2
CASSLAPGLYGGELFF | TRBJ2-2 | TRBV7-2
CASSLRWDRGFNALHF | TRBJ1-6 | TRBV12-3/TRBV12-4
CASSKDSNQPQHF | TRBJ1-5 | TRBV5-1
CSVRTGNTEAFF | TRBJ1-1 | TRBV20-1
CASSLTENTGELFF | TRBJ2-2 | TRBV7-9
CASSYPGHYNEQFF | TRBJ2-1 | TRBV12-3/TRBV12-4
CASSQYSKQKRGRWEQFF | TRBJ2-1 | TRBV4-1
CSAGRAGYEQYF | TRBJ2-7 | TRBV20-1
CASSYGTSSTDTQYF | TRBJ2-3 | TRBV6-5
CASSYSYDGTGDRWYEQYF | TRBJ2-7 | TRBV6-2/TRBV6-3
CASSPRGGGPQETQYF | TRBJ2-5 | TRBV5-4
CMVGSGRVGLNTEAFF | TRBJ1-1 | TRBV20-1